Following are 23 T cell receptor beta chains from one sample sequenced in a study of a mutant IDH1 vaccine in newly diagnosed glioma. The method was immunoSEQ multiplex PCR; TCRdb's version includes in-frame clones alone and lacks a portion of them. The sample carries some 90,000 clones, over 75% recorded once. Documented time point: baseline, week 1 (first vaccination visit). Described treatment: pre-vaccination baseline after standard-of-care therapy. The sequences come from PBMCs, collected from a glioma patient treated with radiotherapy, temozolomide or both. Receptors originate from a man aged 35 to 55 with glioma. Some clones in this sample may be carry-over from other donors' samples.

CDR3 sequence: CASSLYGGTDTQYF. CDR3 DNA sequence: TGCGCCAGCAGCCTCTATGGGGGCACAGATACGCAGTATTTT. This chain links TRBV4-1 with TRBJ2-3; no reliable D call. There are 14 residues in the CDR3. Trimming stripped 4 bases from V and 1 base from J, with 9 bases between. CDR1 and CDR2 from the germline V gene are MGHRA and YSYEKL.

This clone was recorded a few times. This chain uses TRBV5-1 with TRBJ1-2, with 7 bases fitting TRBD1. The J segment lost 4 bases and the V segment lost 4 bases, leaving 10 bases of the junction unmatched. Germline V gives CDR1 SGHRS, CDR2 YFSETQ. The CDR3 is 15 amino acids. CDR3 nucleotide sequence: TGCGCCAGCAGCCCCCAGGGGGAGGGGAGCTATGGCTACACCTTC. Amino acids: CASSPQGEGSYGYTF.

This clone was seen just once. The rearrangement uses TRBV13 and TRBJ2-7; D assignment may be TRBD1 or TRBD2 (5 bases each). Germline CDR1 reads PRHDT; CDR2 reads FYEKMQ (reference sequence). The CDR3 has 13 amino acids. Trimming removed 5 bases from V and 4 bases from J, with 12 bases in between. The CDR3 DNA sequence: TGTGCCAGCAGCATCGGGACGGATTACGAGCAGTACTTC. Protein product: CASSIGTDYEQYF. The complete variable domain, with remaining parts taken from reference TRBV13 and TRBJ2-7, reads AAGVIQSPRHLIKEKRETATLKCYPIPRHDTVYWYQQGPGQDPQFLISFYEKMQSDKGSIPDRFSAQQFSDYHSELNMSSLELGDSALYFCASSIGTDYEQYFGPGTRLTVT.

The rearrangement joins TRBV5-6 to TRBJ2-3, with D possibly being TRBD1 (6 bases). The CDR3 is 14 residues long. CDR1 and CDR2 (germline): SGHDT, YYEEEE. The germline V and J ends were trimmed by 4 bases and 0 bases, with 9 bases remaining between them. The CDR3 region is CASSTGTSTDTQYF. The DNA for the CDR3 is TGTGCCAGCAGCACAGGGACAAGCACAGATACGCAGTATTTT.

The count of this clone is one. The V and J genes are TRBV2 and TRBJ1-6, with no clear D. Per germline, CDR1 SNHLY and CDR2 FYNNEI. This CDR3 has 17 amino acids. V gave up 3 bases and J gave up 3 bases, with 15 bases separating them. The CDR3 region has the DNA TGTGCCAGCAGTGAGAAGGGCCTTCCCATCTATAATTCACCCCTCCACTTT. It encodes CASSEKGLPIYNSPLHF.

The rearrangement links TRBV19 to TRBJ1-3; D unclear. Deletions cut 5 bases from V and 0 bases from J, with 17 bases between. There are 17 residues in the CDR3. Germline V gene lookup returns CDR1 LNHDA and CDR2 SQIVND (reference sequence). The CDR3 spells CASSQLRTVVSGNTIYF. The CDR3 DNA reads as TGTGCCAGTAGTCAACTTAGGACGGTCGTCTCTGGAAACACCATATATTTT. The full variable domain, rest sourced from reference TRBV19 and TRBJ1-3, is DGGITQSPKYLFRKEGQNVTLSCEQNLNHDAMYWYRQDPGQGLRLIYYSQIVNDFQKGDIAEGYSVSREKKESFPLTVTSAQKNPTAFYLCASSQLRTVVSGNTIYFGEGSWLTVV.

The rearrangement joins TRBV30 to TRBJ1-2; D is unclear. This CDR3 is 12 amino acids long. V was clipped by 6 bases and J by 5 bases, with 13 bases between them. Looked up from germline, CDR1 is GTSNPN and CDR2 is SVGIG (reference sequence). The CDR3 DNA follows: TGTGCCTGTCTGCGACCCGGGTATGGCTACACCTTC. This encodes CACLRPGYGYTF.

The rearrangement uses TRBV30 and TRBJ2-7; D may be TRBD2 (6 bases). Germline CDR1 and CDR2: GTSNPN and SVGIG (reference sequence). Trimming shortened V by 3 bases and J by 2 bases, and 11 bases separated the two germline ends. The CDR3 contains 13 residues. The CDR3 sequence: CAWREGRTYEQYF. CDR3 DNA: TGTGCCTGGAGGGAGGGTAGAACCTACGAGCAGTACTTC.

This clone has a handful of counts. The chain recombines TRBV5-6 with TRBJ1-2, with TRBD1 matching 7 bases. The CDR3 is 15 residues long. Germline V gene lookup returns CDR1 SGHDT and CDR2 YYEEEE. The V segment lost 4 bases and the J segment 2 bases; nucleotides outside the gene matches: 8. CDR3: CASSPSNRGNYGYTF. In DNA, the CDR3 is TGTGCCAGCAGCCCCTCCAACAGGGGCAACTATGGCTACACCTTC.

Here the CDR3 DNA reads TGTGCCAGCAGCTTGGGGCTAGCGGGGCCTCTTCTTAATGAGCAGTTCTTC. Encoded protein: CASSLGLAGPLLNEQFF. The gene calls are TRBV5-6 and TRBJ2-1; 9 positions match TRBD2. This CDR3 contains 17 residues. J was trimmed by 7 bases and V by 0 bases; bases with no gene match: 11. Per the germline V gene, CDR1 is SGHDT and CDR2 is YYEEEE.

The rearrangement joins TRBV9 to TRBJ1-2; possible D gene TRBD1, 6 bases. Germline CDR1 and CDR2: SGDLS and YYNGEE. The CDR3 spans 14 residues. V shed 0 bases and J shed 4 bases, with 10 bases lying between them. This chain's CDR3 is CASSVAGTPYGYTF. CDR3 in DNA: TGTGCCAGCAGCGTAGCTGGGACACCCTATGGCTACACCTTC.

CDR3: CASSPGQGVGTEAFF. CDR3 DNA sequence: TGTGCCAGCTCACCCGGACAGGGAGTCGGCACTGAAGCTTTCTTT. V gene TRBV18 combines with J gene TRBJ1-1; TRBD1 aligns across 8 bases. Germline CDR1 reads KGHSH; CDR2 reads LQKENI. CDR3 size: 15 residues. V dropped 3 bases and J dropped 4; count of bases not matched to a gene: 7.

The CDR3 coding sequence is TGTGCCAGCAGCTTGGCATACAGGGGGCCGAGGGATGAGCAGTTCTTC. It encodes CASSLAYRGPRDEQFF. V is TRBV5-6 and J is TRBJ2-1, with 9 bases aligning to TRBD1. Germline loops: CDR1 SGHDT, CDR2 YYEEEE. CDR3 length: 16 residues. J lost 8 bases, V lost 0 bases, and 9 bases had no gene match.

This clone was seen a single time. The chain has TRBV2 and TRBJ1-1; tentatively, D is TRBD1 (5 bases). The V gene lost 9 bases and the J gene lost 2 bases, with 10 bases spanning the gap. The CDR3 is 12 amino acids. Germline-derived CDR1 and CDR2 are SNHLY and FYNNEI. The CDR3 nucleotides are TGTGCCAGACGCGGGGGAAACACTGAAGCTTTCTTT. Its protein product is CARRGGNTEAFF.

The genes are TRBV30 and TRBJ1-5; 8 nucleotides match TRBD1. J was trimmed by 7 bases and V by 0 bases; bases with no gene match: 8. CDR1 is GTSNPN and CDR2 is SVGIG in the germline V gene (reference sequence). CDR3 length: 15 amino acids. The DNA of the CDR3 is TGTGCCTGGAGTGTAGGAAGGACAGGGTGGCAGCCCCAGCATTTT. It is translated as CAWSVGRTGWQPQHF.

This chain uses TRBV12-5 with TRBJ2-1; D tentatively fits TRBD1 or TRBD2 (6 bases each). This CDR3 region has 12 residues. Trimming removed 6 bases from V and 7 bases from J, with 10 bases in between. Germline lookup yields CDR1 LGHNT and CDR2 FRNRAP. The CDR3 region has the DNA TGTGCTAGTGGCCTAGGGGGGAATGAGCAGTTCTTC. Its protein product is CASGLGGNEQFF.

The chain recombines TRBV10-3 with TRBJ2-5; D ambiguous. The CDR3 is 12 amino acids. CDR1 is ENHRY and CDR2 is SYGVKD in the germline V gene. The V and J ends lost 2 bases and 5 bases respectively, with 6 bases between them. The CDR3 DNA reads TGTGCCATCAGTGAGAATGGTGAGACCCAGTACTTC. It encodes CAISENGETQYF.

This clone was counted a single time. The CDR3 spells CASRLAGGYNEQFF. CDR3 nucleotide sequence: TGTGCCAGCAGGCTAGCGGGGGGCTACAATGAGCAGTTCTTC. The chain carries TRBV2 and TRBJ2-1; 11 bases match TRBD2. This CDR3 region has 14 residues. Germline trimming cut 6 bases from V and 3 bases from J; bases unmatched to any gene: 1. Germline V gene sequence: CDR1 SNHLY, CDR2 FYNNEI. Together with reference TRBV2 and TRBJ2-1, the CDR3 gives the full variable domain: EPEVTQTPSHQVTQMGQEVILRCVPISNHLYFYWYRQILGQKVEFLVSFYNNEISEKSEIFDDQFSVERPDGSNFTLKIRSTKLEDSAMYFCASRLAGGYNEQFFGPGTRLTVL.

The chain is built from TRBV4-2 and TRBJ1-6, with a weak D call TRBD1 (6 bases). The V end was cut by 0 bases, the J end by 8 bases, with 14 bases between. CDR1 and CDR2 (germline): LGHNA, YNFKEQ. The CDR3 has 16 amino acids. The CDR3 DNA reads TGTGCCAGCAGCCAAGAACACAGGGCGCTCCATTCACCCCTCCACTTT. It is translated as CASSQEHRALHSPLHF.

V is TRBV18 and J is TRBJ1-5; D call uncertain. Germline-derived CDR1 and CDR2 are KGHSH and LQKENI. V was shortened by 4 bases and J by 8 bases, with 9 bases between the two germline ends. CDR3 length equals 12 residues. The CDR3 sequence is CASSHSQEPQHF. The DNA of the CDR3 is TGTGCCAGCTCACATAGTCAGGAGCCCCAGCATTTT.

V and J are TRBV2 and TRBJ1-4; a weak D match, TRBD1 (5 bases). The CDR3 extends over 14 amino acids. Trimming removed 5 bases at V and 9 bases at J, with 16 bases between. Germline values: CDR1 SNHLY, CDR2 FYNNEI. The CDR3 protein is CASSSGTFIKKLFF. The DNA of the CDR3 is TGTGCCAGCAGTTCCGGGACCTTTATCAAAAAACTGTTTTTT.

This clone is a singleton in its sample. The chain recombines TRBV5-1 with TRBJ2-1, with TRBD2 matching 10 bases. The CDR3 has 14 amino acids. The V and J ends lost 3 bases and 8 bases, in that order; junction bases with no gene match: 5. Germline V lookup: CDR1 SGHRS, CDR2 YFSETQ. The CDR3 loop reads CASSSGLARYEQFF. Written as DNA, the CDR3 is TGCGCCAGCAGCTCGGGACTAGCGAGGTATGAGCAGTTCTTC.

V and J are TRBV5-6 and TRBJ1-5; D not certain. Trimming removed 0 bases at V and 0 bases at J, with 10 bases between. From germline, CDR1 is SGHDT and CDR2 YYEEEE. The CDR3 is 16 amino acids. The CDR3 spells CASSLASGYSNQPQHF. CDR3 sequence (DNA): TGTGCCAGCAGCTTGGCCAGTGGTTATAGCAATCAGCCCCAGCATTTT.